There are a few counts of the clone carrying this T cell receptor beta chain. Its antigen is unidentified. Germline CDR1 and CDR2: DFQATT and SNEGSKA (reference sequence). This CDR3 is built from 13 residues. V was pared by 3 bases and J by 8 bases, with 5 bases of the junction left unmatched. Constant-segment primers served in 5'RACE that generated TCR alpha and TCR beta cDNA libraries bearing sample barcodes and UMIs. Each CDR3 protein is one row after TCRdb ran MiXCR on the 5' RACE reads. The sample has a few hundred thousand distinct CDR3 sequences, 14% seen once. This record comes from a study of T-cell memory formation after mild COVID-19. Study observations and caveats: Cross-reactive memory seemingly joined, as some responding clones were found in pre-infection memory. Those CD4+ clones that contracted were mainly in CM and EM (CD8+ ones in EMRA).

The J gene is TRBJ2-1, the V gene TRBV20-1; 9 nucleotides line up with TRBD2. The sequence was collected from a man younger than 35 who had mild COVID-19 (a few samples of this study predate the infection). Cell type and time point are not known. Sequencing was done on a sample of PBMCs or a T cell subset sorted from them (not recorded which). The CDR3 DNA reads as TGCAGTGCTAGCGTCGGGACTAGCTATGAGCAGTTCTTC. It codes for CSASVGTSYEQFF.